This T cell receptor (beta chain) originates from a study of T cells in Graves' hyperthyroidism and ophthalmopathy. For the study at large: Peripheral blood was collected at initial diagnosis, before any treatment.

The sample holds many counts of this clonotype. The source material, RNA transcripts, was used to amplify TCR beta CDR3 regions. Carried out on the TCR CDR3, a first-round RT-PCR used the HTBI primer set. TCRdb analysed the multiplex PCR reads with MiXCR anew, one entry per CDR3 protein. The sample has 700,000 to 850,000 distinct CDR3 sequences; approximately 40% are singletons. Trimming left V 3 bases short and J 6 bases short, with 15 bases between. The CDR3 runs 14 residues. The germline V gene has CDR1 SGDLS and CDR2 YYNGEE. The study left out patients who had uncontrolled infection, other autoimmune disease, pregnancy or lactation.

The sequenced material came from blood. This chain links TRBV9 with TRBJ1-1, with D tentatively TRBD1 (5 bases). The sequence came from a woman in her thirties or forties with Graves' hyperthyroidism. The CDR3 region is CASSGGHGIAEAFF. Here the CDR3 DNA reads TGTGCCAGCAGCGGTGGACATGGGATCGCTGAAGCTTTCTTT.